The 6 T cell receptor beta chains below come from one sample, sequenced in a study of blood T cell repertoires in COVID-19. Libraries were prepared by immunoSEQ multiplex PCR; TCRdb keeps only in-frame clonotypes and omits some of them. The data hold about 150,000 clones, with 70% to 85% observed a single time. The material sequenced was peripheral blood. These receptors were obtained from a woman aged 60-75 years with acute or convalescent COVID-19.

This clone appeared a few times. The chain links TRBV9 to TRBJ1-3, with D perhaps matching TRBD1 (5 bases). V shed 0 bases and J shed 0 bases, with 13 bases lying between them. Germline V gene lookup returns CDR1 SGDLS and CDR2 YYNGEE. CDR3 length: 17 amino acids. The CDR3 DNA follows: TGTGCCAGCAGCGTAGGTGCAGGGATTAGCTCTGGAAACACCATATATTTT. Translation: CASSVGAGISSGNTIYF.

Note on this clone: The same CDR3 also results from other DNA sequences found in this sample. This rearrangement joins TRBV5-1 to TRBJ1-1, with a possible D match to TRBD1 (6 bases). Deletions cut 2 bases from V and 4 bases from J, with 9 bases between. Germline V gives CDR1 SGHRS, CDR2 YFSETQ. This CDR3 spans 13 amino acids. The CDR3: CASSFSGVTEAFF. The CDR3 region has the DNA TGCGCCAGCAGCTTTTCAGGGGTCACTGAAGCTTTCTTT. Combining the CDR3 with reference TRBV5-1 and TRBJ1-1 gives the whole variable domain KAGVTQTPRYLIKTRGQQVTLSCSPISGHRSVSWYQQTPGQGLQFLFEYFSETQRNKGNFPGRFSGRQFSNSRSEMNVSTLELGDSALYLCASSFSGVTEAFFGQGTRLTVV.

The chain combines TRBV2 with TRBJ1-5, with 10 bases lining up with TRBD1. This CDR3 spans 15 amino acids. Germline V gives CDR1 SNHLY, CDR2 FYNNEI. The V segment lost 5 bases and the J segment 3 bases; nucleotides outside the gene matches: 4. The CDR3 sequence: CASSPGTGDNQPQHF. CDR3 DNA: TGTGCCAGCAGTCCCGGGACAGGGGACAATCAGCCCCAGCATTTT.

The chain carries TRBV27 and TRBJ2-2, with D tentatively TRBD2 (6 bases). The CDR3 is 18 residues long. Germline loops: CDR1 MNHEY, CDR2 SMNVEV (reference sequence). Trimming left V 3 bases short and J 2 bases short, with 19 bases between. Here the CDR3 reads CASSFGVGTQRNTGELFF. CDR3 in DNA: TGTGCCAGCAGTTTTGGGGTCGGGACTCAAAGAAACACCGGGGAGCTGTTTTTT.

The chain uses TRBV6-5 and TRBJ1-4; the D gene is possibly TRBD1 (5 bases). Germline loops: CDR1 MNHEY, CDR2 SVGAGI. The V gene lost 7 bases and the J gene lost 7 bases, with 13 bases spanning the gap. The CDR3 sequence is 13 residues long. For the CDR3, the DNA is TGTGCCAGCATGGGGTCAGGGTTTGAAAAACTGTTTTTT. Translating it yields CASMGSGFEKLFF.

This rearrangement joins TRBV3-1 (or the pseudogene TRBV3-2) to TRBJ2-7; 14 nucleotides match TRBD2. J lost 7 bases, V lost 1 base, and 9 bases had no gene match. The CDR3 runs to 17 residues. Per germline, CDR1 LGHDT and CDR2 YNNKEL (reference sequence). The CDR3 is CASSQVVGTSGGREQYF. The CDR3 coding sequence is TGTGCCAGCAGCCAAGTGGTTGGGACTAGCGGGGGACGGGAGCAGTACTTC.